This TCR beta chain was captured in a study of Graves' ophthalmopathy and Graves' hyperthyroidism. Study-level findings and limits: The authors also found most expanded thyroid clonotypes above 0.001 frequency in blood.

The PBMCs originated from more than 7.5 ml of fresh peripheral blood. CDR3 regions of TCR beta were amplified from RNA transcripts. RT-PCR in the first round used HTBI primers; a second-round multiplex PCR followed. TCRdb itself ran the multiplex PCR reads through MiXCR, one entry per CDR3 protein. The sample contains about 700,000 distinct CDR3 sequences, 40% of which appear only once. From germline, CDR1 is SGDLS and CDR2 YYNGEE. Trimming took off 0 bases at V and 5 bases at J, with 11 bases between the two ends. The CDR3 spans 14 residues. This clonotype turned up a few times. What it binds is not known.

The source material was peripheral blood. The clonotype originates from an adult man with Graves' ophthalmopathy. The V gene is TRBV9, the J gene TRBJ1-1, with D unresolved. CDR3 in amino acids: CASSVEPERTEAFF. CDR3 DNA sequence: TGTGCCAGCAGCGTAGAACCGGAAAGGACTGAAGCTTTCTTT.